The 19 T cell receptor beta chains reported below all come from one sample, sequenced in a study of TIL therapy for anti-PD-1-resistant metastatic lung cancer. Regarding time point: pre-treatment sample, taken before nivolumab and TIL therapy. The tumor samples were excised metastases, mostly pleural nodules or supraclavicular lymph nodes. This was the immunoSEQ v3 assay. Method: immunoSEQ multiplex PCR; TCRdb's copy keeps in-frame clones and lacks some. The table records approximately 6,700 clones, over 65% of them present only once. The sequencing used tumor tissue, collected at baseline. Every receptor here comes from a person between 25 and 80 years old with non-small cell lung cancer.

This chain links TRBV24-1 with TRBJ2-1; 11 positions agree with TRBD1. V lost 6 bases to trimming and J lost 9 bases; unmatched junction nucleotides: 9. Per germline, CDR1 KGHDR and CDR2 SFDVKD. The CDR3 runs to 15 residues. This chain's CDR3 is CATSRPGQGVGEQFF. In DNA, the CDR3 is TGTGCCACCAGTCGGCCGGGACAGGGGGTCGGTGAGCAGTTCTTC.

The V call is TRBV4-1, the J call TRBJ2-2, with D hard to call. This CDR3 region has 12 residues. Germline CDR1 reads MGHRA; CDR2 reads YSYEKL. V was shortened by 3 bases and J by 5 bases, with 4 bases between the two germline ends. Here the CDR3 reads CASSHTTGELFF. CDR3 DNA sequence: TGCGCCAGCAGCCACACTACCGGGGAGCTGTTTTTT.

J is TRBJ1-3 and V is TRBV11-3; a weak D match, TRBD1 (5 bases). V lost 5 bases to trimming and J lost 2 bases, with 13 bases between them. This CDR3 has 15 amino acids. CDR1 is SGHNT, CDR2 YENEEA, per germline. The CDR3 nucleotides read TGTGCCAGCAGCCCAGGCAGGGAAGCTGGAAACACCATATATTTT. Its protein product is CASSPGREAGNTIYF.

V usage is TRBV7-2 and J usage is TRBJ1-2; 8 bases are a match to TRBD1. The CDR3 loop spans 14 amino acids. Losses at the gene ends were 5 bases for V and 8 bases for J; bases not matched to a gene: 10. From germline, CDR1 is SGHTA and CDR2 FQGNSA. The chain's CDR3 is CASSRLGQGFGYTF. The DNA for the CDR3 is TGTGCCAGCAGCCGCCTAGGACAGGGCTTCGGCTACACCTTC.

The rearrangement uses TRBV28 and TRBJ2-1; 7 bases match TRBD2. The CDR3 has 15 amino acids. Trimming took 6 bases from V and 6 from J; bases not matched to a gene: 11. The germline V gene has CDR1 MDHEN and CDR2 SYDVKM. Here the CDR3 reads CASSSGTNAPNEQFF. DNA of the CDR3: TGTGCCAGCAGCTCCGGGACTAATGCCCCCAATGAGCAGTTCTTC.

The chain is built from TRBV7-8 and TRBJ1-2; 10 bases align to TRBD1. V lost 5 bases, J lost 4 bases, and 7 bases stayed unmatched. The CDR3 is made up of 15 amino acids. Germline CDR1 reads SGHVS; CDR2 reads FQNEAQ. Written as DNA, the CDR3 is TGTGCCAGCAGCCGAGCGGGACAGGGGTCCTATGGCTACACCTTC. Residues: CASSRAGQGSYGYTF.

The chain has TRBV6-6 and TRBJ1-2; D is ambiguous. Germline CDR1 and CDR2: MNHNY and SVGAGI (reference sequence). The CDR3 is made up of 12 amino acids. Trimming shortened V by 2 bases and J by 6 bases, and 7 bases separated the two germline ends. This chain's CDR3 is CASSYVTDGYTF. The CDR3 region has the DNA TGTGCCAGCAGTTACGTTACAGATGGCTACACCTTC.

By sample share, this clone is medium-sized. The chain has TRBV6-1 and TRBJ2-7; 11 bases are shared with TRBD2. Trimming took 0 bases from V and 3 from J; bases not matched to a gene: 1. In germline, CDR1 is MNHNS, CDR2 SASEGT. The CDR3 sequence is 15 residues long. In DNA form, the CDR3 reads TGTGCCAGCAGTGAAGCTACTAGCGGGAGCTACGAGCAGTACTTC. Protein product: CASSEATSGSYEQYF.

This clone is medium-sized in the sample. The V and J genes are TRBV4-1 and TRBJ2-7; D is unresolved. From germline, CDR1 is MGHRA and CDR2 YSYEKL. There are 16 residues in the CDR3. With 1 base removed from V and 0 bases from J, the gap between germline ends came to 13 bases. The CDR3 coding sequence is TGCGCCAGCAGCCAAGCTGTCTATACCCCCTCCTACGAGCAGTACTTC. Encoded protein: CASSQAVYTPSYEQYF.

The chain links TRBV5-1 to TRBJ1-2, with 8 bases matching TRBD1. Germline V gives CDR1 SGHRS, CDR2 YFSETQ. Germline trimming cut 0 bases from V and 4 bases from J; bases unmatched to any gene: 5. This CDR3 has 15 residues. The CDR3 protein is CASSLGAGGSYGYTF. CDR3 coding DNA: TGCGCCAGCAGCTTGGGGGCAGGGGGCAGCTATGGCTACACCTTC.

This clone appeared a few times. The J gene is TRBJ1-1, the V gene TRBV12-3 or TRBV12-4; D perhaps matches TRBD1 (5 bases). V was shortened by 7 bases and J by 2 bases, with 11 bases between the two germline ends. The CDR3 spans 13 residues. CDR3 protein: CASTKRGNTEAFF. CDR3 DNA sequence: TGTGCCAGCACCAAAAGGGGTAACACTGAAGCTTTCTTT.

Here the CDR3 reads CAISPLSGRQLGNTIYF. In nucleotides, the CDR3 is TGTGCCATCAGCCCACTTAGTGGCCGCCAGCTTGGAAACACCATATATTTT. The chain recombines TRBV10-3 with TRBJ1-3; D not resolved. CDR1 and CDR2 (germline): ENHRY, SYGVKD. CDR3 length: 17 amino acids. V shed 6 bases and J shed 3 bases, with 21 bases lying between them.

The V and J genes are TRBV6-2 or TRBV6-3 and TRBJ2-1, with unresolved D. The CDR3 contains 14 residues. The germline CDR1 and CDR2 sequences are MNHEY and SVGEGT. The V and J ends lost 7 bases and 0 bases respectively, with 10 bases between them. The CDR3 here is CASTPAISYNEQFF. Written as DNA, the CDR3 is TGTGCCAGCACCCCGGCCATCTCCTACAATGAGCAGTTCTTC.

CDR3: CASSLARGQGPYEQYV. Here the CDR3 DNA reads TGTGCCAGCAGCTTAGCCCGGGGACAGGGCCCCTACGAGCAGTACGTC. This chain joins TRBV7-2 and TRBJ2-7, with 9 bases lining up with TRBD1. V lost 0 bases to trimming and J lost 2 bases; unmatched junction nucleotides: 5. The V gene's germline CDR1 is SGHTA and CDR2 FQGNSA. The CDR3 runs 16 residues.

The gene calls are TRBV5-4 and TRBJ2-2; D unclear. Trimming stripped 3 bases from V and 0 bases from J, with 9 bases between. The germline V gene has CDR1 SGHNT and CDR2 YYREEE (reference sequence). The CDR3 loop spans 15 amino acids. CDR3 nucleotides: TGTGCCAGCAGCTCAAGGAGTACGAACACCGGGGAGCTGTTTTTT. Amino acids: CASSSRSTNTGELFF.

As concerns this clone: One junction end does not reproduce the germline sequence, and a read error may be involved. V usage is TRBV30 and J usage is TRBJ2-1; weak D call: TRBD2 (5 bases). This CDR3 comprises 11 residues. Germline V gene lookup returns CDR1 GTSNPN and CDR2 SVGIG (reference sequence). CDR3 DNA sequence: TGTGCCCGGAGGAGCTACAATGAGCAGTTCTTC. Protein: CARRSYNEQFF.

The chain is built from TRBV30 and TRBJ1-5; 8 positions match TRBD1. Germline loops: CDR1 GTSNPN, CDR2 SVGIG (reference sequence). J gave up 4 bases and V 5 bases, and 10 bases lay outside the gene matches. This CDR3 is 15 amino acids long. The CDR3 protein is CAWGRGTGDNQPQHF. The CDR3, as DNA: TGTGCCTGGGGGAGGGGGACAGGCGATAATCAGCCCCAGCATTTT. The whole variable domain, remainder taken from reference TRBV30 and TRBJ1-5, is SQTIHQWPATLVQPVGSPLSLECTVEGTSNPNLYWYRQAAGRGLQLLFYSVGIGQISSEVPQNLSASRPQDRQFILSSKKLLLSDSGFYLCAWGRGTGDNQPQHFGDGTRLSIL.

In its sample, this clone was seen a few times. The chain joins TRBV19 to TRBJ1-5, with no clear D. Trimming removed 6 bases from V and 11 bases from J, with 20 bases in between. Germline V CDR1 and CDR2: LNHDA, SQIVND (reference sequence). CDR3 size: 14 residues. This CDR3 is CASRPTAANWAQHF. The CDR3 nucleotides are TGTGCCAGTAGACCTACAGCTGCAAATTGGGCCCAGCATTTT. Full variable domain (outside the CDR3, taken from reference TRBV19 and TRBJ1-5): DGGITQSPKYLFRKEGQNVTLSCEQNLNHDAMYWYRQDPGQGLRLIYYSQIVNDFQKGDIAEGYSVSREKKESFPLTVTSAQKNPTAFYLCASRPTAANWAQHFGDGTRLSIL.

This clone occurred a few times. This chain connects TRBV10-3 to TRBJ2-3, with D hard to call. Trimming stripped 3 bases from V and 1 base from J, with 8 bases between. The germline V gene encodes CDR1 ENHRY and CDR2 SYGVKD. The CDR3 consists of 14 residues. CDR3 in amino acids: CAISEGLGTDTQYF. Written as DNA, the CDR3 is TGTGCCATCAGTGAAGGATTGGGCACAGATACGCAGTATTTT.